A single sample is the source of the 29 T cell receptor beta chains below, sequenced in a study of high-grade serous ovarian cancer treatment subgroups. Tumor samples were obtained before definitive surgery or chemotherapy. Clones were sequenced by immunoSEQ multiplex PCR, and TCRdb holds only the in-frame ones, with some missing. The sample lists about 1,600 clones, around 72% occurring once. The specimen was tumor tissue. These receptors were collected from a human donor with high-grade serous ovarian cancer.

This clone was seen a handful of times. V and J are TRBV7-6 and TRBJ2-7; D is perhaps TRBD2 (6 bases). Germline CDR1 is SGHVS and CDR2 is FNYEAQ. V lost 1 base, J lost 0 bases, and 7 bases lay in between. The CDR3 is 14 residues long. Here the CDR3 reads CASSLEEGSYEQYF. Here the CDR3 DNA reads TGTGCCAGCAGCTTAGAGGAGGGCTCCTACGAGCAGTACTTC.

This clone showed up just a few times. This rearrangement joins TRBV28 to TRBJ1-5; D is possibly TRBD1 (6 bases). Germline CDR1 reads MDHEN; CDR2 reads SYDVKM. V shed 6 bases and J shed 6 bases, with 12 bases lying between them. This CDR3 is 13 amino acids long. The CDR3 DNA is TGTGCCAGCAGAGGGGGTAGTGGTCAGCCCCAGCATTTT. Protein sequence: CASRGGSGQPQHF. The variable domain in full, completed from reference TRBV28 and TRBJ1-5, reads DVKVTQSSRYLVKRTGEKVFLECVQDMDHENMFWYRQDPGLGLRLIYFSYDVKMKEKGDIPEGYSVSREKKERFSLILESASTNQTSMYLCASRGGSGQPQHFGDGTRLSIL.

A few counts support this clone. V is TRBV9 and J is TRBJ2-1; 7 positions match TRBD1. Unmatched junction bases numbered 17, after V lost 4 bases and J lost 7 bases. The germline V gene has CDR1 SGDLS and CDR2 YYNGEE. The CDR3 is 17 amino acids. The CDR3 is CASSPHSRDRTGNEQFF. The DNA of the CDR3 is TGTGCCAGCAGCCCGCACTCCCGGGACAGAACTGGGAATGAGCAGTTCTTC.

The chain employs TRBV5-1 and TRBJ2-5; 11 positions agree with TRBD2. The CDR3 is 15 residues long. Germline V lookup: CDR1 SGHRS, CDR2 YFSETQ. J was trimmed by 5 bases and V by 4 bases; bases with no gene match: 7. The CDR3 DNA sequence: TGCGCCAGCAGCCCTAGCGGGGGGACGGGGGAGACCCAGTACTTC. Translating gives CASSPSGGTGETQYF.

The V gene is TRBV6-5, the J gene TRBJ2-7; unclear D gene. The germline gives CDR1 MNHEY, CDR2 SVGAGI. The CDR3 loop spans 15 amino acids. V lost 2 bases and J 0 bases, leaving 11 bases between the germline ends. CDR3 DNA: TGTGCCAGCAGTTACAGTGTTCCAAGCTCCTACGAGCAGTACTTC. Protein: CASSYSVPSSYEQYF.

The CDR3 DNA follows: TGCGCCAGCAGCGATGGGTACGCCTATAATTCACCCCTCCACTTT. It codes for CASSDGYAYNSPLHF. J is TRBJ1-6 and V is TRBV5-1; D not resolved. Germline CDR1 is SGHRS and CDR2 is YFSETQ. Trimming took off 4 bases at V and 2 bases at J, with 10 bases between the two ends. The CDR3 covers 15 residues. Filled out from reference TRBV5-1 and TRBJ1-6, the complete variable domain reads KAGVTQTPRYLIKTRGQQVTLSCSPISGHRSVSWYQQTPGQGLQFLFEYFSETQRNKGNFPGRFSGRQFSNSRSEMNVSTLELGDSALYLCASSDGYAYNSPLHFGNGTRLTVT.

This chain connects TRBV4-1 to TRBJ1-1; perhaps TRBD1 as D (5 bases). V was pared by 7 bases and J by 1 base, with 13 bases between. Germline lookup yields CDR1 MGHRA and CDR2 YSYEKL. The length of the CDR3 is 14 residues. The CDR3 loop is CASTPYRWNTEAFF. CDR3 DNA: TGCGCCAGCACCCCTTACAGGTGGAACACTGAAGCTTTCTTT.

Regarding this clone: Other DNA sequences in the sample encode the same CDR3. This sequence joins TRBV4-2 and TRBJ2-7; possible D gene TRBD2, 5 bases. V lost 0 bases to trimming and J lost 1 base, with 13 bases between them. Germline lookup yields CDR1 LGHNA and CDR2 YNFKEQ. This CDR3 comprises 16 residues. CDR3 in amino acids: CASSQDFPGGSYEQYF. The CDR3 DNA is TGTGCCAGCAGCCAAGATTTCCCAGGCGGGTCCTACGAGCAGTACTTC.

The V gene is TRBV11-1, the J gene TRBJ1-1; D remains ambiguous. Trimming cost V 3 bases and J 7 bases, with 15 bases left between them. In germline, CDR1 is SGHAT, CDR2 FQDESV (reference sequence). The CDR3 loop spans 14 amino acids. The CDR3 here is CASSFEGTAYEAFF. The CDR3 DNA follows: TGTGCCAGCAGCTTCGAGGGCACAGCCTATGAAGCTTTCTTT. Full variable domain (rest looked up from reference TRBV11-1 and TRBJ1-1): EAEVAQSPRYKITEKSQAVAFWCDPISGHATLYWYRQILGQGPELLVQFQDESVVDDSQLPKDRFSAERLKGVDSTLKIQPAELGDSAMYLCASSFEGTAYEAFFGQGTRLTVV.

V and J are TRBV7-9 and TRBJ1-1; TRBD1 matches 7 bases. Germline values: CDR1 SEHNR, CDR2 FQNEAQ (reference sequence). With 5 bases clipped from V and 6 bases from J, the junction kept 6 bases outside the gene matches. The CDR3 spans 13 residues. CDR3 protein: CASSITGEAEAFF. CDR3 DNA sequence: TGTGCCAGCAGCATTACAGGGGAGGCTGAAGCTTTCTTT.

The chain employs TRBV28 and TRBJ2-1; D gene ambiguous. V shed 3 bases and J shed 0 bases, with 6 bases lying between them. Per germline, CDR1 MDHEN and CDR2 SYDVKM. CDR3 length: 14 residues. The CDR3 DNA sequence: TGTGCCAGCAGTTTCCAAAGCTCCTACAATGAGCAGTTCTTC. Translated, it gives CASSFQSSYNEQFF.

This clone was seen just once. This sequence joins TRBV28 and TRBJ1-2; no reliable D call. Germline V gene sequence: CDR1 MDHEN, CDR2 SYDVKM. The germline V and J ends were trimmed by 5 bases and 6 bases, with 10 bases remaining between them. The CDR3 runs 12 residues. CDR3 in DNA: TGTGCCAGCAGTCTAGGTAGGAATGGCTACACCTTC. Translated, it gives CASSLGRNGYTF.

V gene TRBV6-6 combines with J gene TRBJ1-6, with 7 positions matching TRBD1. The CDR3 is 14 residues long. With 5 bases clipped from V and 6 bases from J, the junction kept 4 bases outside the gene matches. Per the germline V gene, CDR1 is MNHNY and CDR2 is SVGAGI (reference sequence). DNA of the CDR3: TGTGCCAGCAGTACGACAGGGAGTAATTCACCCCTCCACTTT. This codes for CASSTTGSNSPLHF.

This clone is categorized as large (0.1 to 1%). In DNA, the CDR3 is TGTGCCAGCAGCTTTTGGCCGACAGGGTCCTACGAGCAGTACTTC. Residues: CASSFWPTGSYEQYF. This chain connects TRBV11-3 to TRBJ2-7; 7 positions agree with TRBD1. Germline CDR1 is SGHNT and CDR2 is YENEEA. V gave up 3 bases and J gave up 1 base; unmatched junction bases: 6. The CDR3 has 15 amino acids.

The chain recombines TRBV7-9 with TRBJ2-7; 10 positions match TRBD2. CDR1 is SEHNR and CDR2 is FQNEAQ in the germline V gene (reference sequence). Germline trimming cut 6 bases from V and 6 bases from J; bases unmatched to any gene: 2. CDR3 length: 12 amino acids. This chain's CDR3 is CASRLAGAEQYF. CDR3 nucleotides: TGTGCCAGCAGGCTAGCGGGAGCCGAGCAGTACTTC.

The DNA for the CDR3 is TGTGCCAGCAGCTACCCGGGACAAAACATTCAGTACTTC. It yields the protein CASSYPGQNIQYF. The rearrangement uses TRBV11-1 and TRBJ2-4; the D call may be TRBD1 or TRBD2 (5 bases each). V was pared by 4 bases and J by 5 bases, with 9 bases between. Germline V lookup: CDR1 SGHAT, CDR2 FQDESV (reference sequence). CDR3 size: 13 residues. The full variable domain, completed using reference TRBV11-1 and TRBJ2-4, is EAEVAQSPRYKITEKSQAVAFWCDPISGHATLYWYRQILGQGPELLVQFQDESVVDDSQLPKDRFSAERLKGVDSTLKIQPAELGDSAMYLCASSYPGQNIQYFGAGTRLSVL.

The V gene is TRBV5-6, the J gene TRBJ2-3; no clear D gene. CDR1 is SGHDT, CDR2 YYEEEE, per germline. With 0 bases removed from V and 4 bases from J, the gap between germline ends came to 9 bases. This CDR3 contains 14 residues. The CDR3 DNA reads as TGTGCCAGCAGCTTGGTTGGGTTTGCAGATACGCAGTATTTT. This sequence encodes CASSLVGFADTQYF.

The chain uses TRBV11-2 and TRBJ2-7; 7 bases are shared with TRBD2. The trim removed 1 base at V and 0 bases at J, leaving 9 bases unmatched. The CDR3 runs to 17 residues. Germline CDR1 reads SGHAT; CDR2 reads FQNNGV. This CDR3 reads CASSLARASGSSYEQYF. CDR3 sequence (DNA): TGTGCCAGCAGCTTAGCTCGGGCTAGCGGAAGCTCCTACGAGCAGTACTTC.

The CDR3 DNA sequence: TGTGCCAGCAGCCGAGGACAGGGGAATGGAGAGACCCAGTACTTC. Amino acids: CASSRGQGNGETQYF. The rearrangement links TRBV11-2 to TRBJ2-5, with 9 bases identical to TRBD1. The CDR3 loop spans 15 amino acids. Trimming removed 5 bases from V and 4 bases from J; junction bases left unmatched: 8. From germline, CDR1 is SGHAT and CDR2 FQNNGV.

This clone was detected a few times. The chain combines TRBV5-1 with TRBJ2-5; D might be TRBD1 or TRBD2, each matching 5 bases. The V end was cut by 4 bases, the J end by 4 bases, with 20 bases between. Germline V gene lookup returns CDR1 SGHRS and CDR2 YFSETQ. CDR3 length: 16 amino acids. Written as DNA, the CDR3 is TGCGCCAGCAGCCTATCCAGCTTTCCGGGGCGAGAGACCCAGTACTTC. The encoded protein is CASSLSSFPGRETQYF.

The chain links TRBV6-5 to TRBJ2-3; possible D gene TRBD2, 6 bases. V shed 7 bases and J shed 2 bases, with 10 bases lying between them. There are 13 residues in the CDR3. The V gene's germline CDR1 is MNHEY and CDR2 SVGAGI. CDR3 amino acids: CASTGGYTDTQYF. In DNA form, the CDR3 reads TGTGCCAGCACCGGGGGTTACACAGATACGCAGTATTTT.

V is TRBV7-1 and J is TRBJ1-2; D not certain. TRBV7-1 is designated an ORF whose function remains uncertain. The CDR3 is 14 amino acids. V lost 5 bases, J lost 4 bases, and 14 bases lay in between. The CDR3 nucleotides are TGTGCCAGCAGCCAACAAGCAGCATTCTATGGCTACACCTTC. Its translation: CASSQQAAFYGYTF.

This chain links TRBV30 with TRBJ1-4; the D is unclear. V was pared by 5 bases and J by 4 bases, with 8 bases between. CDR3 length: 12 residues. The V gene's germline CDR1 is GTSNPN and CDR2 SVGIG (reference sequence). CDR3 sequence: CAWGSLNEKLFF. DNA for the CDR3: TGTGCCTGGGGGTCGCTTAATGAAAAACTGTTTTTT.

As for this clone: At one end the junction does not follow the germline gene, possibly because of a read error. V gene TRBV7-9 combines with J gene TRBJ1-4; 8 nucleotides agree with TRBD1. CDR3 length equals 17 residues. CDR1 SEHNR and CDR2 FQNEAQ come from the germline V gene (reference sequence). CDR3 DNA sequence: TGTGCCAGCAGTTTAGCGCAGGGGGCAGCCCTTAATGAAAAACTGTTTTTT. Translating it yields CASSLAQGAALNEKLFF.

This chain connects TRBV7-2 to TRBJ2-3; D might be TRBD1 (5 bases). V was pared by 6 bases and J by 6 bases, with 19 bases between. The germline CDR1 and CDR2 sequences are SGHTA and FQGNSA. The CDR3 runs 15 residues. CDR3 protein: CASSYMQGPRDTQYF. CDR3 nucleotides: TGTGCCAGCAGTTATATGCAGGGCCCGAGGGATACGCAGTATTTT.

The chain joins TRBV28 to TRBJ2-2; D may be TRBD2 (5 bases). This CDR3 has 16 amino acids. Per the germline V gene, CDR1 is MDHEN and CDR2 is SYDVKM. Trimming took 1 base from V and 5 from J, leaving 14 bases between them. CDR3 loop: CASSLFGRGGTGELFF. DNA of the CDR3: TGTGCCAGCAGTTTATTTGGGCGCGGCGGGACCGGGGAGCTGTTTTTT.

This clone has only one observation. The chain is built from TRBV30 and TRBJ1-3, with TRBD1 identical over 7 bases. This CDR3 has 16 residues. Germline values: CDR1 GTSNPN, CDR2 SVGIG (reference sequence). Losses at the gene ends were 2 bases for V and 0 bases for J; bases not matched to a gene: 7. The CDR3 loop is CAWSTGQAISGNTIYF. The DNA for the CDR3 is TGTGCCTGGAGTACCGGACAGGCAATCTCTGGAAACACCATATATTTT.

The V gene is TRBV6-5, the J gene TRBJ2-1; the D gene is possibly TRBD2 (5 bases). The CDR3 is made up of 15 amino acids. Germline-derived CDR1 and CDR2 are MNHEY and SVGAGI. Trimming left V 5 bases short and J 1 base short, with 12 bases between. This CDR3 reads CASSPGADSYNEQFF. The CDR3, as DNA: TGTGCCAGCAGTCCCGGAGCGGATTCCTACAATGAGCAGTTCTTC.

This clone was detected once. The rearrangement links TRBV28 to TRBJ2-2; the D gene is possibly TRBD1 (6 bases). From germline, CDR1 is MDHEN and CDR2 SYDVKM. The CDR3 extends over 15 amino acids. V was trimmed by 4 bases and J by 6 bases, leaving 15 bases between them. CDR3 sequence: CASSSAQQGAGELFF. The DNA of the CDR3 is TGTGCCAGCAGTTCCGCACAACAGGGCGCCGGGGAGCTGTTTTTT.